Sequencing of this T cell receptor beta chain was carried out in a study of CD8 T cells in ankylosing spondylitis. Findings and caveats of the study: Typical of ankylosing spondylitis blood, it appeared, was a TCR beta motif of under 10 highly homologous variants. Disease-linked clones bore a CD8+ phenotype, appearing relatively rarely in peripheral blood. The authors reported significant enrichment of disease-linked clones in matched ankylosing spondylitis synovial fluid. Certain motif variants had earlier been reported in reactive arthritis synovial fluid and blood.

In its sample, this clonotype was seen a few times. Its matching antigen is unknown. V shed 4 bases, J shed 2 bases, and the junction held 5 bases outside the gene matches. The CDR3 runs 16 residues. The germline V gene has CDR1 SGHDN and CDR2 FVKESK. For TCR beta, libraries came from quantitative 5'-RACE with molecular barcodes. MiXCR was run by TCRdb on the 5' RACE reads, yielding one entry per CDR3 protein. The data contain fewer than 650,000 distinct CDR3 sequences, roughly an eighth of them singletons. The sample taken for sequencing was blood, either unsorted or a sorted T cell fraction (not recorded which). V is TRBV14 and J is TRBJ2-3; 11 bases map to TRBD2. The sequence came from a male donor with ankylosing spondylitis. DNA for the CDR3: TGTGCCAGCAGCCCCAGGACTAGCGGGTTCACAGATACGCAGTATTTT. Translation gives CASSPRTSGFTDTQYF.